These 26 T cell receptor beta chains were all obtained from the same sample, sequenced in a study of T cells in localized non-small cell lung cancer. TCRdb's table, derived via immunoSEQ multiplex PCR, lists solely in-frame clones and lacks some. The table includes some 50,000 clones, 75% to 90% detected once. Specimen: peripheral blood mononuclear cells, collected before any cancer treatment. These TCRs come from a man aged 35-75 years with stage III lung adenocarcinoma.

The rearrangement joins TRBV7-9 to TRBJ1-3, with 7 bases lining up with TRBD1. The germline gives CDR1 SEHNR, CDR2 FQNEAQ (reference sequence). CDR3 length: 17 amino acids. Trimming at V came to 2 bases and at J to 3 bases, leaving 10 bases not matched to a gene. The CDR3 nucleotides are TGTGCCAGCAGCTTATGGGACAGAGCCATCCTTGGAAACACCATATATTTT. This translates into CASSLWDRAILGNTIYF. Filled out from reference TRBV7-9 and TRBJ1-3, the complete variable domain reads DTGVSQNPRHKITKRGQNVTFRCDPISEHNRLYWYRQTLGQGPEFLTYFQNEAQLEKSRLLSDRFSAERPKGSFSTLEIQRTEQGDSAMYLCASSLWDRAILGNTIYFGEGSWLTVV.

J is TRBJ1-5 and V is TRBV7-9; 8 bases align to TRBD1. CDR3 length: 13 residues. J gave up 5 bases and V 7 bases, and 4 bases lay outside the gene matches. CDR1 and CDR2 (germline): SEHNR, FQNEAQ (reference sequence). CDR3 nucleotides: TGTGCCAGCACATACAGGGGGGATCAGCCCCAGCATTTT. Translating it yields CASTYRGDQPQHF.

This sequence joins TRBV5-4 and TRBJ2-2; 9 nucleotides match TRBD2. The V gene end was trimmed by 2 bases and the J gene end by 4 bases; junction bases not matched to a gene: 6. Germline V CDR1 and CDR2: SGHNT, YYREEE (reference sequence). CDR3 length: 16 residues. DNA for the CDR3: TGTGCCAGCAGCTTAGGAGCGGGAGGAACCACCGGGGAGCTGTTTTTT. Translation: CASSLGAGGTTGELFF.

The chain combines TRBV27 with TRBJ2-7; D not certain. This CDR3 contains 14 residues. Deletions cut 3 bases from V and 4 bases from J, with 13 bases between. Germline V gene sequence: CDR1 MNHEY, CDR2 SMNVEV (reference sequence). The CDR3 coding sequence is TGTGCCAGCAGTTTTAGTCCCGGCCCGTACGAGCAGTACTTC. Residues: CASSFSPGPYEQYF.

The V call is TRBV7-9, the J call TRBJ1-1; tentatively, D is TRBD1 (6 bases). CDR3 length: 19 amino acids. Trimming pared 1 base from V and 2 bases from J, leaving 23 bases between. The germline V gene has CDR1 SEHNR and CDR2 FQNEAQ (reference sequence). CDR3 DNA sequence: TGTGCCAGCAGCTTAGAGGATATGGGCATCGCGGGGACAAACACTGAAGCTTTCTTT. Its protein product is CASSLEDMGIAGTNTEAFF.

This rearrangement joins TRBV27 to TRBJ1-2, with TRBD1 identical over 9 bases. Trimming took 5 bases from V and 1 from J; bases not matched to a gene: 5. The CDR3 is 15 residues long. In germline, CDR1 is MNHEY, CDR2 SMNVEV (reference sequence). Here the CDR3 reads CASSGTGRLNYGYTF. The CDR3 nucleotides are TGTGCCAGCAGTGGGACAGGGCGGCTTAACTATGGCTACACCTTC.

The chain is built from TRBV27 and TRBJ2-7; the match to TRBD2 covers 12 bases. Germline V gives CDR1 MNHEY, CDR2 SMNVEV (reference sequence). V dropped 6 bases and J dropped 1; count of bases not matched to a gene: 7. This CDR3 has 16 residues. The CDR3 bases are TGTGCCAGCAGCCTTCGACTAGCGGGAGATTCCTACGAGCAGTACTTC. This sequence encodes CASSLRLAGDSYEQYF.

The chain employs TRBV19 and TRBJ1-1; D perhaps matches TRBD1 (5 bases). Germline V lookup: CDR1 LNHDA, CDR2 SQIVND (reference sequence). The length of the CDR3 is 14 residues. Between the trimmed V and J ends, which lost 2 bases and 5 bases, there was a span of 12 bases. In nucleotides, the CDR3 is TGTGCCAGTAGTATATTAGGGACTGGAACTGAAGCTTTCTTT. It translates to CASSILGTGTEAFF.

This clone was detected only a few times. V usage is TRBV27 and J usage is TRBJ1-1; D not resolved. Germline V lookup: CDR1 MNHEY, CDR2 SMNVEV (reference sequence). Trimming took 7 bases from V and 6 from J, leaving 18 bases between them. This CDR3 is built from 14 residues. The CDR3 region is CASNLLGPGAEAFF. CDR3 sequence (DNA): TGTGCCAGCAACCTCTTGGGCCCAGGCGCTGAAGCTTTCTTT.

V usage is TRBV9 and J usage is TRBJ1-2; D remains ambiguous. Germline-derived CDR1 and CDR2 are SGDLS and YYNGEE. The CDR3 runs to 14 residues. V was trimmed by 1 base and J by 8 bases, leaving 15 bases between them. The CDR3 sequence: CASSVWGNMKGYTF. The CDR3 nucleotides read TGTGCCAGCAGCGTATGGGGAAATATGAAGGGCTACACCTTC.

This chain connects TRBV11-3 to TRBJ2-3, with 10 bases aligning to TRBD2. The CDR3 contains 18 residues. Germline CDR1 reads SGHNT; CDR2 reads YENEEA. The J segment lost 2 bases and the V segment lost 2 bases, leaving 10 bases of the junction unmatched. The CDR3 nucleotides are TGTGCCAGCAGCTTATCCCTAATTAGCGGGAGGCCCACAGATACGCAGTATTTT. This codes for CASSLSLISGRPTDTQYF.

The V gene is TRBV5-1, the J gene TRBJ1-1; 7 bases fit TRBD1. The CDR3 is made up of 14 amino acids. V lost 4 bases to trimming and J lost 4 bases; unmatched junction nucleotides: 7. Germline V CDR1 and CDR2: SGHRS, YFSETQ. The CDR3 spells CASSLQGRGTEAFF. CDR3 nucleotide sequence: TGCGCCAGCAGCCTACAGGGGCGGGGCACTGAAGCTTTCTTT. The full variable domain, completed using reference TRBV5-1 and TRBJ1-1, is KAGVTQTPRYLIKTRGQQVTLSCSPISGHRSVSWYQQTPGQGLQFLFEYFSETQRNKGNFPGRFSGRQFSNSRSEMNVSTLELGDSALYLCASSLQGRGTEAFFGQGTRLTVV.

The chain employs TRBV11-1 and TRBJ1-1; D is unclear. V lost 5 bases and J 1 base, leaving 11 bases between the germline ends. Germline CDR1 and CDR2: SGHAT and FQDESV (reference sequence). The CDR3 runs to 14 residues. The DNA of the CDR3 is TGTGCCAGCAGCGTCAACTGGGGGAACACTGAAGCTTTCTTT. Residues: CASSVNWGNTEAFF.

The CDR3, as DNA: TGTGCCAGCTCACCGCGCAGAGACAATCAGCCCCAGCATTTT. Amino acid sequence: CASSPRRDNQPQHF. This chain uses TRBV18 with TRBJ1-5; D remains ambiguous. Trimming cost V 3 bases and J 3 bases, with 9 bases left between them. Germline V gene lookup returns CDR1 KGHSH and CDR2 LQKENI. The CDR3 is 14 residues long.

The rearrangement links TRBV30 to TRBJ2-1; D may be TRBD2 (5 bases). CDR1 GTSNPN and CDR2 SVGIG come from the germline V gene (reference sequence). The CDR3 spans 11 residues. CDR3 region: CAAASYNEQFF. The CDR3 DNA reads TGTGCAGCGGCCTCCTACAATGAGCAGTTCTTC.

The CDR3 spells CATSIVSNQPQHF. CDR3 nucleotide sequence: TGTGCCACCAGCATCGTTAGCAATCAGCCCCAGCATTTT. The rearrangement links TRBV15 to TRBJ1-5, with D uncertain. CDR1 LNHNV and CDR2 YYDKDF come from the germline V gene (reference sequence). The CDR3 has 13 residues. Trimming removed 4 bases from V and 0 bases from J, with 4 bases in between.

This chain links TRBV7-2 with TRBJ1-5, with D maybe TRBD1 (6 bases). The CDR3 contains 15 residues. CDR1 is SGHTA and CDR2 is FQGNSA in the germline V gene. Trimming cost V 5 bases and J 6 bases, with 17 bases left between them. CDR3 in amino acids: CASSITGALGQPQHF. The CDR3 DNA sequence: TGTGCCAGCAGCATCACGGGGGCGCTTGGTCAGCCCCAGCATTTT.

This CDR3 is CASSLASGAGELFF. In DNA form, the CDR3 reads TGCGCCAGCAGCTTGGCGTCGGGGGCCGGGGAGCTGTTTTTT. V and J are TRBV5-1 and TRBJ2-2; a possible D gene is TRBD2 (6 bases). The CDR3 totals 14 residues. V was pared by 0 bases and J by 6 bases, with 9 bases between. CDR1 and CDR2 from the germline V gene are SGHRS and YFSETQ.

The chain has TRBV30 and TRBJ2-5; D is uncertain. Germline CDR1 reads GTSNPN; CDR2 reads SVGIG (reference sequence). Trimming took off 4 bases at V and 9 bases at J, with 15 bases between the two ends. CDR3 length: 12 residues. CDR3 in amino acids: CAWTDSRRAQYF. CDR3 DNA sequence: TGTGCCTGGACCGACTCCCGAAGGGCCCAGTACTTC.

V usage is TRBV5-4 and J usage is TRBJ2-1; D is undetermined. CDR1 and CDR2 (germline): SGHNT, YYREEE (reference sequence). V gave up 0 bases and J gave up 10 bases, with 5 bases separating them. The CDR3 is 11 amino acids. The CDR3 sequence is CASSLDWEQFF. The CDR3 region has the DNA TGTGCCAGCAGCTTGGACTGGGAGCAGTTCTTC.

The CDR3 sequence: CASSPWGQGDTEAFF. CDR3 DNA: TGTGCCAGCAGCCCGTGGGGACAGGGAGATACTGAAGCTTTCTTT. The chain is built from TRBV14 and TRBJ1-1; 9 nucleotides match TRBD1. CDR1 is SGHDN and CDR2 is FVKESK in the germline V gene. The CDR3 has 15 amino acids. V trimming: 4 bases; J trimming: 5 bases; junction bases outside the gene matches: 8.

This clone was recorded a few times. This chain uses TRBV18 with TRBJ1-2, with D uncertain. Trimming removed 6 bases at V and 5 bases at J, with 19 bases between. This CDR3 has 15 residues. Per the germline V gene, CDR1 is KGHSH and CDR2 is LQKENI. CDR3 nucleotide sequence: TGTGCCAGCTCGCTGACCGGGATCACTTCTTATGGCTACACCTTC. Translated, it gives CASSLTGITSYGYTF. Full variable domain (outside the CDR3, taken from reference TRBV18 and TRBJ1-2): NAGVMQNPRHLVRRRGQEARLRCSPMKGHSHVYWYRQLPEEGLKFMVYLQKENIIDESGMPKERFSAEFPKEGPSILRIQQVVRGDSAAYFCASSLTGITSYGYTFGSGTRLTVV.

The chain is built from TRBV19 and TRBJ2-7; TRBD1 might be the D (5 bases). V lost 4 bases, J lost 4 bases, and 8 bases lay in between. This CDR3 spans 12 amino acids. CDR1 and CDR2 (germline): LNHDA, SQIVND (reference sequence). In nucleotides, the CDR3 is TGTGCCAGTAGTAAGCAGGGATACGAGCAGTACTTC. Protein: CASSKQGYEQYF.

CDR3 DNA sequence: TGCGCCAGCAGCCAACGGACTAGCGGGGTAGAGACCCAGTACTTC. Encoded protein: CASSQRTSGVETQYF. This rearrangement joins TRBV4-3 to TRBJ2-5; TRBD2 matches 12 bases. The V segment lost 2 bases and the J segment 4 bases; nucleotides outside the gene matches: 2. The CDR3 totals 15 residues. Germline loops: CDR1 LGHNA, CDR2 YSLEER.

The gene calls are TRBV19 and TRBJ2-7; D perhaps matches TRBD1 (6 bases). CDR1 and CDR2 (germline): LNHDA, SQIVND (reference sequence). V shed 3 bases and J shed 6 bases, with 15 bases lying between them. This CDR3 is built from 14 residues. Here the CDR3 DNA reads TGTGCCAGTAGTATGGGCCAGGGGATAGGCGAGCAGTACTTC. It yields the protein CASSMGQGIGEQYF. Based on the CDR3 plus reference TRBV19 and TRBJ2-7, the full variable domain is DGGITQSPKYLFRKEGQNVTLSCEQNLNHDAMYWYRQDPGQGLRLIYYSQIVNDFQKGDIAEGYSVSREKKESFPLTVTSAQKNPTAFYLCASSMGQGIGEQYFGPGTRLTVT.

The chain links TRBV5-1 to TRBJ1-2; D is unresolved. V was shortened by 1 base and J by 7 bases, with 8 bases between the two germline ends. This CDR3 is 12 amino acids long. From germline, CDR1 is SGHRS and CDR2 YFSETQ. This CDR3 is CASSLSESGYTF. Here the CDR3 DNA reads TGCGCCAGCAGCTTGAGTGAGTCTGGCTACACCTTC.